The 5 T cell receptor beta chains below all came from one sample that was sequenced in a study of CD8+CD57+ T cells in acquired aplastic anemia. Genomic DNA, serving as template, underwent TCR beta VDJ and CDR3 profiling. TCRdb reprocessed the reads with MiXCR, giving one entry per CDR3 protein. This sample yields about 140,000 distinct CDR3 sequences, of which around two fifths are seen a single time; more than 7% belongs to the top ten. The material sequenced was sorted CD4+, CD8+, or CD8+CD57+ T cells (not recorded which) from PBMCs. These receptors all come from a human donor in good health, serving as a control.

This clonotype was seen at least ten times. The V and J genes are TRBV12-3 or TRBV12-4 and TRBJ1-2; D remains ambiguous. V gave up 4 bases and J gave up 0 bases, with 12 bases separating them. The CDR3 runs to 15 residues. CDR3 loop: CASSSRFGSNYGYTF. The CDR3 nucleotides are TGTGCCAGCAGTTCCCGTTTTGGATCTAACTATGGCTACACCTTC.

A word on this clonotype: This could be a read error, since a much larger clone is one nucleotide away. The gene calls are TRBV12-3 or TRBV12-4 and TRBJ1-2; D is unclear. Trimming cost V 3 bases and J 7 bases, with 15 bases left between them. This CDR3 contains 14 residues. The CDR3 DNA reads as TGTGCCAGCAGTTTTGACGTCGGCGACTGTGGCTACACCTTC. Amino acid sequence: CASSFDVGDCGYTF.

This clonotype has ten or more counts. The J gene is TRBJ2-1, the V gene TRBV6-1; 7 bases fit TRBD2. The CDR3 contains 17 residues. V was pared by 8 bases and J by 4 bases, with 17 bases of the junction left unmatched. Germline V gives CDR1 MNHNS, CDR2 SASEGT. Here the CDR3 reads CASSPISVAGRYNEQFF. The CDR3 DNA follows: TGTGCCAGCTCCCCAATCAGCGTAGCGGGCCGATACAATGAGCAGTTCTTC.

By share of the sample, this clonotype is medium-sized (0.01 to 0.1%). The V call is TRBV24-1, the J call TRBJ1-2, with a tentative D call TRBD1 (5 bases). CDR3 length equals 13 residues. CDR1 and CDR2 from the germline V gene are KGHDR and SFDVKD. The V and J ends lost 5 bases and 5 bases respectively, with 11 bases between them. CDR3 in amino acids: CATSGAGWYGYTF. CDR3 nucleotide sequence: TGTGCCACCAGTGGGGCAGGGTGGTATGGCTACACCTTC.

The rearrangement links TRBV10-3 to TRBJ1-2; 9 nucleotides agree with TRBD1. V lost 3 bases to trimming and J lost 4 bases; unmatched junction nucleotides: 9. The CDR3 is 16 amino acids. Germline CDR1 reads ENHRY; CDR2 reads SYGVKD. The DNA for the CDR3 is TGTGCCATCAGTGATTTACAGGGGGCGAACAGCTATGGCTACACCTTC. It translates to CAISDLQGANSYGYTF.